These 18 T cell receptor beta chains were sequenced from one sample in a study of neurological immune-mediated disorders. TCRdb itself ran the 5' RACE reads through MiXCR, one entry per CDR3 protein. The sample records over 45,000 distinct CDR3 sequences, just under 4% being singletons. Sample: CD4+ T cells from blood. All receptors come from a woman aged 40 to 50 with multiple sclerosis.

This clonotype was counted many times. For the CDR3, the DNA is TGCAGCGTCCCCGGGACAGCGTATAGCACAGATACGCAGTATTTT. Translation gives CSVPGTAYSTDTQYF. The rearrangement uses TRBV29-1 and TRBJ2-3, with TRBD1 identical over 7 bases. Germline V gene lookup returns CDR1 SQVTM and CDR2 ANQGSEA. V lost 6 bases and J lost 0; bases outside the gene matches: 9. The CDR3 totals 15 residues.

In this sample, this clonotype turned up many times. The chain uses TRBV29-1 and TRBJ1-1, with D tentatively TRBD1 (5 bases). Germline V gives CDR1 SQVTM, CDR2 ANQGSEA. The CDR3 has 13 residues. V lost 3 bases, J lost 2 bases, and 10 bases lay in between. CDR3 protein: CSVDRGGNTEAFF. CDR3 DNA: TGCAGCGTTGATCGGGGCGGTAACACTGAAGCTTTCTTT.

This clonotype came up many times. J is TRBJ2-2 and V is TRBV4-1; D is uncertain. The CDR3 sequence is 18 residues long. Per germline, CDR1 MGHRA and CDR2 YSYEKL. V was clipped by 2 bases and J by 1 base, with 17 bases between them. CDR3 amino acids: CASSQYLDGLLNTGELFF. CDR3 nucleotide sequence: TGCGCCAGCAGCCAATATTTAGACGGCCTCCTGAACACCGGGGAGCTGTTTTTT.

At least ten counts were recorded for this clonotype. The rearrangement joins TRBV4-1 to TRBJ2-1; D possibly corresponds to TRBD2 (6 bases). The germline CDR1 and CDR2 sequences are MGHRA and YSYEKL. V was trimmed by 4 bases and J by 4 bases, leaving 11 bases between them. The CDR3 contains 14 residues. CDR3 residues: CASSLAVIYNEQFF. The CDR3 nucleotides read TGCGCCAGCAGCCTAGCGGTGATATACAATGAGCAGTTCTTC.

At least ten counts were recorded for this clonotype. The chain links TRBV20-1 to TRBJ1-1, with D possibly being TRBD1 (6 bases). Per the germline V gene, CDR1 is DFQATT and CDR2 is SNEGSKA (reference sequence). The V end was cut by 2 bases, the J end by 2 bases, with 18 bases between. The CDR3 sequence is 16 residues long. The CDR3 DNA reads TGCAGTGCTAGATGGTGGACAGCGGCCACAAACACTGAAGCTTTCTTT. Protein sequence: CSARWWTAATNTEAFF.

This clonotype was picked up many times. The chain carries TRBV5-1 and TRBJ2-5, with TRBD1 matching over 12 bases. Germline V gives CDR1 SGHRS, CDR2 YFSETQ. CDR3 length equals 16 residues. The junction had 10 bases not matched to a gene; V was cut back by 5 bases and J by 5 bases. CDR3 coding DNA: TGCGCCAGCAGAAATTCCGGGACAGGGGGCATTGAGACCCAGTACTTC. Translation: CASRNSGTGGIETQYF.

This clonotype has at least ten counts. The chain combines TRBV7-6 with TRBJ2-3; D is possibly TRBD2 (5 bases). Germline V gives CDR1 SGHVS, CDR2 FNYEAQ. The CDR3 consists of 14 residues. The V and J ends lost 4 bases and 4 bases respectively, with 12 bases between them. The CDR3 protein is CASSYRGQADTQYF. The CDR3 DNA follows: TGTGCCAGCAGCTATCGAGGGCAGGCAGATACGCAGTATTTT.

This clonotype has ten or more counts. The chain employs TRBV5-1 and TRBJ1-2; TRBD1 might be the D (6 bases). With 1 base removed from V and 8 bases from J, the gap between germline ends came to 18 bases. CDR3 size: 15 residues. Germline V gene data show CDR1 as SGHRS and CDR2 as YFSETQ. Here the CDR3 reads CASSLTTGTQIGYTF. The CDR3 DNA reads as TGCGCCAGCAGCTTGACGACAGGCACCCAAATCGGCTACACCTTC.

In its sample, this clonotype was seen many times. V is TRBV6-5 and J is TRBJ2-2; TRBD2 aligns across 7 bases. The V gene end was trimmed by 4 bases and the J gene end by 3 bases; junction bases not matched to a gene: 8. Germline-derived CDR1 and CDR2 are MNHEY and SVGAGI. The CDR3 runs 16 residues. The DNA of the CDR3 is TGTGCCAGCAGTTCCAACGCCCGGGGGGACACCGGGGAGCTGTTTTTT. It encodes CASSSNARGDTGELFF.

This clonotype was seen repeatedly, ten times or more. The genes are TRBV20-1 and TRBJ1-5, with D possibly matching TRBD1 (6 bases). Germline-derived CDR1 and CDR2 are DFQATT and SNEGSKA (reference sequence). CDR3 size: 15 residues. V lost 3 bases and J lost 0, with 12 bases in between. As DNA, the CDR3 is TGCAGTGCTAGCAAACAGGGATATAGCAATCAGCCCCAGCATTTT. Translating gives CSASKQGYSNQPQHF.

This clonotype was counted ten times or more. This chain connects TRBV27 to TRBJ2-3, with a possible D match to TRBD1 (6 bases). Germline-derived CDR1 and CDR2 are MNHEY and SMNVEV (reference sequence). V shed 6 bases and J shed 1 base, with 14 bases lying between them. The CDR3 runs 15 residues. The chain's CDR3 is CASRSQGRGTDTQYF. CDR3 DNA: TGTGCCAGCAGGTCACAGGGCAGGGGCACAGATACGCAGTATTTT.

This chain connects TRBV5-1 to TRBJ2-7, with no clear D. Germline CDR1 is SGHRS and CDR2 is YFSETQ. The V gene lost 9 bases and the J gene lost 0 bases, with 13 bases spanning the gap. CDR3 size: 13 residues. The CDR3 DNA sequence: TGCGCCATCAGTGTTGGCGGCTCCTACGAGCAGTACTTC. Its translation is CAISVGGSYEQYF.

V usage is TRBV15 and J usage is TRBJ1-4; no reliable D call. V lost 0 bases to trimming and J lost 10 bases, with 9 bases between them. Germline CDR1 and CDR2: LNHNV and YYDKDF (reference sequence). This CDR3 is built from 13 residues. CDR3 in DNA: TGTGCCACCAGCAGAGATCAGGCTGCAAAACTGTTTTTT. Protein sequence: CATSRDQAAKLFF.

This clonotype was observed many times. The chain uses TRBV5-1 and TRBJ2-3; tentative D call: TRBD1 (5 bases). There are 15 residues in the CDR3. Germline CDR1 and CDR2: SGHRS and YFSETQ. The V and J ends lost 0 bases and 5 bases respectively, with 13 bases between them. The CDR3 loop is CASSLVAGSIDTQYF. The DNA of the CDR3 is TGCGCCAGCAGCTTGGTGGCAGGGTCAATAGATACGCAGTATTTT.

There are a few counts of this clonotype. The V gene is TRBV6-2 or TRBV6-3, the J gene TRBJ2-7; 8 bases agree with TRBD1. V was pared by 4 bases and J by 5 bases, with 10 bases of the junction left unmatched. CDR1 and CDR2 from the germline V gene are MNHEY and SVGEGT. This CDR3 is 15 amino acids long. CDR3 residues: CASSSQLTGDDEQYF. The DNA of the CDR3 is TGTGCCAGCAGTTCCCAACTGACAGGGGACGACGAGCAGTACTTC.

This clonotype was seen repeatedly, ten times or more. The chain carries TRBV5-1 and TRBJ1-1; 9 nucleotides agree with TRBD1. V lost 4 bases and J lost 0; bases outside the gene matches: 4. Germline CDR1 SGHRS, CDR2 YFSETQ. The CDR3 extends over 15 amino acids. The CDR3 protein is CASSPRTGVNTEAFF. CDR3 coding DNA: TGCGCCAGCAGCCCCCGGACAGGGGTGAACACTGAAGCTTTCTTT.

In its sample, this clonotype was seen many times. The rearrangement links TRBV5-1 to TRBJ1-5; possible D gene TRBD1, 6 bases. CDR3 size: 14 residues. Germline V gene lookup returns CDR1 SGHRS and CDR2 YFSETQ. Trimming pared 4 bases from V and 4 bases from J, leaving 12 bases between. The CDR3 region is CASSPTGPNQPQHF. The CDR3 bases are TGCGCCAGCAGCCCGACAGGACCAAATCAGCCCCAGCATTTT.

This clonotype was counted many times. The chain joins TRBV21-1 to TRBJ2-4. TRBV21-1 is a pseudogene. This CDR3 is built from 16 residues. The CDR3 reads CASSKSGWIAKNIQYF. As DNA, the CDR3 is TGTGCCAGCAGCAAATCGGGATGGATAGCCAAAAACATTCAGTACTTC.